This TCR beta chain was sequenced in a study of blood T cell repertoires in COVID-19. Clones were read by immunoSEQ multiplex PCR, and TCRdb kept only the in-frame ones, dropping some. This sample has some 130,000 clones, with about 89% found just once. CDR1 is SGHDN, CDR2 FVKESK, per germline. V shed 0 bases and J shed 1 base, with 9 bases lying between them. The CDR3 runs to 15 residues. The sample consisted of peripheral blood. V usage is TRBV14 and J usage is TRBJ2-5; tentatively, D is TRBD2 (5 bases). The clonotype comes from a man aged 45 to 65 with active or convalescent COVID-19. CDR3 nucleotide sequence: TGTGCCAGCAGCCAAGACACCGGGGTCCAAGAGACCCAGTACTTC. Translation gives CASSQDTGVQETQYF.